Listed here is a single T cell receptor beta chain. This sample was included in a study of cytomegalovirus exposure and HLA in healthy donors. Germline trimming cut 6 bases from V and 0 bases from J; bases unmatched to any gene: 5. The CDR3 is 15 residues long. Germline V CDR1 and CDR2: MNHEY, SMNVEV (reference sequence). A multiplex PCR was run with 60 Vbeta primers and 13 Jbeta primers. Clones were sequenced by immunoSEQ multiplex PCR, and TCRdb holds only the in-frame ones, with some missing. The table lists about 150,000 clones, approximately 86% of them singletons. The receptor was isolated from a woman aged 18-30 years in good health and CMV-seronegative. V is TRBV27 and J is TRBJ1-1; TRBD1 aligns across 9 bases. The sequencing input was PBMCs. The CDR3 spells CASRGTGSMNTEAFF. The CDR3 region has the DNA TGTGCCAGCAGGGGGACAGGGTCTATGAACACTGAAGCTTTCTTT.